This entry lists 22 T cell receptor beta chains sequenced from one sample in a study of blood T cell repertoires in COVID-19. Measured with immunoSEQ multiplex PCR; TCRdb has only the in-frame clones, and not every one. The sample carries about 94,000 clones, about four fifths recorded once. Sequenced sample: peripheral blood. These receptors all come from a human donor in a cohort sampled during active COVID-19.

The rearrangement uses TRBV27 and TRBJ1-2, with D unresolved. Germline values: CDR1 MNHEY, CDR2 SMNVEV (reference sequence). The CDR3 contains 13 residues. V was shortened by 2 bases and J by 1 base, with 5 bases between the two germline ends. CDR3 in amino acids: CASSLRGNYGYTF. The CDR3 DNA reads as TGTGCCAGCAGTTTACGGGGTAACTATGGCTACACCTTC.

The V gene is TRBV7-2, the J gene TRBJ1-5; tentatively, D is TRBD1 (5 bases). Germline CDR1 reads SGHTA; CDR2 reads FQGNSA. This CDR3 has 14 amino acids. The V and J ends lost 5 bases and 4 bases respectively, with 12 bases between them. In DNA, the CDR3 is TGTGCCAGCAGCCGCGGGGGGTTTAATCAGCCCCAGCATTTT. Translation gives CASSRGGFNQPQHF.

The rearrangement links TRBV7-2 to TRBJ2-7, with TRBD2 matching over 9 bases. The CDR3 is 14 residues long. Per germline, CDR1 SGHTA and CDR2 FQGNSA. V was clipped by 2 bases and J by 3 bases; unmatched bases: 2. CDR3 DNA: TGTGCCAGCAGCTTATTAGCGGGAGACTACGAGCAGTACTTC. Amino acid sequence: CASSLLAGDYEQYF. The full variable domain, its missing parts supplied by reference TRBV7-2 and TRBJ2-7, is GAGVSQSPSNKVTEKGKDVELRCDPISGHTALYWYRQSLGQGLEFLIYFQGNSAPDKSGLPSDRFSAERTGGSVSTLTIQRTQQEDSAVYLCASSLLAGDYEQYFGPGTRLTVT.

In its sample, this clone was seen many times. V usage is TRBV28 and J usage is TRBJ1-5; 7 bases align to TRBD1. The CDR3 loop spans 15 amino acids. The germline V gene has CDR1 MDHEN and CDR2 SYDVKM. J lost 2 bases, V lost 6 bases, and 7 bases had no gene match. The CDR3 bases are TGTGCCAGCAGACCCCGGGACAGACGCAATCAGCCCCAGCATTTT. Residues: CASRPRDRRNQPQHF.

CDR3 loop: CAWSVGGNYEQYF. The CDR3 bases are TGTGCCTGGAGTGTTGGCGGAAACTACGAGCAGTACTTC. The genes are TRBV30 and TRBJ2-7, with no clear D. The V end lost 0 bases, the J end lost 3 bases, and 9 bases lay between the germline ends. This CDR3 contains 13 residues. The germline CDR1 and CDR2 sequences are GTSNPN and SVGIG (reference sequence). The full variable domain, with the rest looked up from reference TRBV30 and TRBJ2-7, is SQTIHQWPATLVQPVGSPLSLECTVEGTSNPNLYWYRQAAGRGLQLLFYSVGIGQISSEVPQNLSASRPQDRQFILSSKKLLLSDSGFYLCAWSVGGNYEQYFGPGTRLTVT.

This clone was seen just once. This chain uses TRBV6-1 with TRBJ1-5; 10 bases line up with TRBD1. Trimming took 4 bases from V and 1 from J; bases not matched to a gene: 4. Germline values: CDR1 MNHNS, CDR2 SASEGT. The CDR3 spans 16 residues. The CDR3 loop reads CASSGDRGHSNQPQHF. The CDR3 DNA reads TGTGCCAGCAGTGGAGACAGGGGGCACAGCAATCAGCCCCAGCATTTT.

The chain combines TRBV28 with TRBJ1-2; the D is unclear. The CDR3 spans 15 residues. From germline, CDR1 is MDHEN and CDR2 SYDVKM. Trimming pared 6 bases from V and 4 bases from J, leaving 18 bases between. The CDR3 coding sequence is TGTGCCAGCAGCATCTCAGGAACGGCCCCCTATGGCTACACCTTC. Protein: CASSISGTAPYGYTF.

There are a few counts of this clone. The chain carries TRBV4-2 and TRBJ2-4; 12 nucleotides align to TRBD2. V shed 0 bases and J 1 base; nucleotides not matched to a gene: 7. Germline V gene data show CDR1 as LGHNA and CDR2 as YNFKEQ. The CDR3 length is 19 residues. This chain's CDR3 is CASSQDSWLAGGAKNIQYF. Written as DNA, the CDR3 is TGTGCCAGCAGCCAAGATTCTTGGCTAGCGGGAGGGGCCAAAAACATTCAGTACTTC.

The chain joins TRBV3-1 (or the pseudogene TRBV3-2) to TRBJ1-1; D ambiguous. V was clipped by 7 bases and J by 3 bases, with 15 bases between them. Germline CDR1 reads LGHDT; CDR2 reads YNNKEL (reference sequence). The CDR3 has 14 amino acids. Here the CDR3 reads CASTERHRDTEAFF. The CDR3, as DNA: TGTGCCAGCACCGAGAGACACAGAGACACTGAAGCTTTCTTT.

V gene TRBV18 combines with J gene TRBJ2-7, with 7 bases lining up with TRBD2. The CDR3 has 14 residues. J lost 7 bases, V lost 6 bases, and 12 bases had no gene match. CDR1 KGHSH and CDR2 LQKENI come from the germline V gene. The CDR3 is CASSRSGGSREQYF. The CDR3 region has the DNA TGTGCCAGCTCCCGCTCGGGCGGGAGTAGAGAGCAGTACTTC. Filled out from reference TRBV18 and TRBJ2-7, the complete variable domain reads NAGVMQNPRHLVRRRGQEARLRCSPMKGHSHVYWYRQLPEEGLKFMVYLQKENIIDESGMPKERFSAEFPKEGPSILRIQQVVRGDSAAYFCASSRSGGSREQYFGPGTRLTVT.

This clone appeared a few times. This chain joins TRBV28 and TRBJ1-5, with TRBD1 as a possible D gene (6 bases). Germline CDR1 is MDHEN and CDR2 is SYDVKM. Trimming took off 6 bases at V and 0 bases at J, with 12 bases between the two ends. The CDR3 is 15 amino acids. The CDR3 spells CASRLTGTSNQPQHF. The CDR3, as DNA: TGTGCCAGCAGGCTAACAGGGACTAGCAATCAGCCCCAGCATTTT.

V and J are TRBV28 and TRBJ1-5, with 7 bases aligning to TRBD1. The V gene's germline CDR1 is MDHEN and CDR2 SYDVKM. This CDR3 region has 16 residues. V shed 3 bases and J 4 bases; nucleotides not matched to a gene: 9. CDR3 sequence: CASSLGDRAGNQPQHF. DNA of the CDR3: TGTGCCAGCAGTTTGGGAGACAGGGCAGGGAATCAGCCCCAGCATTTT.

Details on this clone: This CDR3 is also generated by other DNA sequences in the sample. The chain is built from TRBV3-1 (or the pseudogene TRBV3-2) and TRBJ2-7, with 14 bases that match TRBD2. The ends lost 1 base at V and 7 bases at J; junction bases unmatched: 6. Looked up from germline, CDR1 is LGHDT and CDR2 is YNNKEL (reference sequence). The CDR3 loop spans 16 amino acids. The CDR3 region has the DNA TGTGCCAGCAGCCAAGGGACTAGCGGGAGGTTAGGGGAGCAGTACTTC. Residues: CASSQGTSGRLGEQYF.

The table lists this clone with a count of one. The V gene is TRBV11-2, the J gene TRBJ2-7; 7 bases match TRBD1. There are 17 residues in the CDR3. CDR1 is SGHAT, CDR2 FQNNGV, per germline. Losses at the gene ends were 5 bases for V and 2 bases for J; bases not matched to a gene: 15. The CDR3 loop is CASSKTQTGAPTYEQYF. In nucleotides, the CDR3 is TGTGCCAGCAGCAAGACACAAACAGGGGCGCCGACCTACGAGCAGTACTTC.

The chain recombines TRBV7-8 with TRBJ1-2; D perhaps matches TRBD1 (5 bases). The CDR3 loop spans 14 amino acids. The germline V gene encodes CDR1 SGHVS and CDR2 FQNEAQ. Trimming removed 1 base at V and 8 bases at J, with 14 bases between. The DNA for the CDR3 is TGTGCCAGCAGCTTAGGGAAGGGGCTGGGCGGCTACACCTTC. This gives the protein CASSLGKGLGGYTF.

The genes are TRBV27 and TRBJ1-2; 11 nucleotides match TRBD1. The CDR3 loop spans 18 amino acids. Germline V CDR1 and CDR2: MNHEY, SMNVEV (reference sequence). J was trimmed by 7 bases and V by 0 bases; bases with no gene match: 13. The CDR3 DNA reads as TGTGCCAGCAGTTTATCACCCGCTCGGACAGGGGGCGCCGGTGGCTACACCTTC. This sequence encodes CASSLSPARTGGAGGYTF.

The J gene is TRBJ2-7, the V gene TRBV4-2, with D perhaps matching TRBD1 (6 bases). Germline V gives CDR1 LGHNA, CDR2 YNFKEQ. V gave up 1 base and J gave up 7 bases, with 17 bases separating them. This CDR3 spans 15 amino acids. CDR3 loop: CASSQGGPKPREQYF. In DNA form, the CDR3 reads TGTGCCAGCAGCCAAGGGGGGCCAAAGCCAAGGGAGCAGTACTTC.

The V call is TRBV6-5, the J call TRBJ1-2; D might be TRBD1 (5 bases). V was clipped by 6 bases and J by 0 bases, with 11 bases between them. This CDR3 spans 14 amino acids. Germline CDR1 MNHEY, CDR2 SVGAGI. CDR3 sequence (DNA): TGTGCCAGCAGCCTACAGGATACTAACTATGGCTACACCTTC. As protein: CASSLQDTNYGYTF.

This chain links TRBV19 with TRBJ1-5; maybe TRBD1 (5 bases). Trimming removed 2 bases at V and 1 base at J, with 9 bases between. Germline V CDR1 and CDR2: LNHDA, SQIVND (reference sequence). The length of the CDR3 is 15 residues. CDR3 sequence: CASSIRGASNQPQHF. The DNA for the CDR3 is TGTGCCAGTAGTATAAGGGGCGCCAGCAATCAGCCCCAGCATTTT. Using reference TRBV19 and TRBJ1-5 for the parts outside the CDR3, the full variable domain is DGGITQSPKYLFRKEGQNVTLSCEQNLNHDAMYWYRQDPGQGLRLIYYSQIVNDFQKGDIAEGYSVSREKKESFPLTVTSAQKNPTAFYLCASSIRGASNQPQHFGDGTRLSIL.

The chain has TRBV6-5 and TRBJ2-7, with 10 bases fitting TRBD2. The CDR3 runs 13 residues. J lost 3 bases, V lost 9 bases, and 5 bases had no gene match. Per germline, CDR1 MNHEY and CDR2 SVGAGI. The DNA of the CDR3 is TGTGCCAGTTCTAGCGGGAGAGTCTACGAGCAGTACTTC. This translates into CASSSGRVYEQYF.

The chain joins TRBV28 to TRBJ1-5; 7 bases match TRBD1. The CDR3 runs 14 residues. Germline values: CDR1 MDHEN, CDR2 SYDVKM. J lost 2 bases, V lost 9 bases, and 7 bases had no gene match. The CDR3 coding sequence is TGTGCCAGTTCGTCAGGGGGAGGCAATCAGCCCCAGCATTTT. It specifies CASSSGGGNQPQHF.

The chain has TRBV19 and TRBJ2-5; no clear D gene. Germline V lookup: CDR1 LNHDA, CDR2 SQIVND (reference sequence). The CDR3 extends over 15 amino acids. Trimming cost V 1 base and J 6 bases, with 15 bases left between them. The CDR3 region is CASSIGAGLAKTQYF. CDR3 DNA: TGTGCCAGTAGTATAGGGGCCGGCCTTGCAAAGACCCAGTACTTC.